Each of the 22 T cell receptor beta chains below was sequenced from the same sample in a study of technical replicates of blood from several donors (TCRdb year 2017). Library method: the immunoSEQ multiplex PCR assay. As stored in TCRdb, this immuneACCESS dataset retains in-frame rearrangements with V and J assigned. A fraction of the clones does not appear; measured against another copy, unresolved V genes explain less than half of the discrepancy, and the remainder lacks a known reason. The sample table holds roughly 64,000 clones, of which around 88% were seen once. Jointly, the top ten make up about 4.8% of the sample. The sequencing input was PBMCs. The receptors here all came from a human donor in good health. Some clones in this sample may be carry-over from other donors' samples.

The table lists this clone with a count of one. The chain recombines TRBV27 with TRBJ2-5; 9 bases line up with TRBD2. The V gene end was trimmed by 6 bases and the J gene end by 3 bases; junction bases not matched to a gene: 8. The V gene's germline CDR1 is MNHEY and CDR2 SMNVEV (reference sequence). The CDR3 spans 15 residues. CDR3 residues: CASSSSLAGEETQYF. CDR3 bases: TGTGCCAGCAGCTCCTCCTTAGCGGGAGAAGAGACCCAGTACTTC.

The CDR3 region has the DNA TGTGCCAGCTCACCATTGGCGACAGGGGACACTGAAGCTTTCTTT. Protein product: CASSPLATGDTEAFF. The chain combines TRBV18 with TRBJ1-1, with TRBD1 identical over 8 bases. The CDR3 consists of 15 residues. J gave up 3 bases and V 2 bases, and 5 bases lay outside the gene matches. Germline V gene lookup returns CDR1 KGHSH and CDR2 LQKENI. Based on the CDR3 plus reference TRBV18 and TRBJ1-1, the full variable domain is NAGVMQNPRHLVRRRGQEARLRCSPMKGHSHVYWYRQLPEEGLKFMVYLQKENIIDESGMPKERFSAEFPKEGPSILRIQQVVRGDSAAYFCASSPLATGDTEAFFGQGTRLTVV.

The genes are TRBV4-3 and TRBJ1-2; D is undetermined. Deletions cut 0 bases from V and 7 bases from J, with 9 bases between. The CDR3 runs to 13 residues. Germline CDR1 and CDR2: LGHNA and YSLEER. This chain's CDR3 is CASSQDRRAGYTF. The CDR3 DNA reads TGCGCCAGCAGCCAAGACCGGCGGGCTGGCTACACCTTC.

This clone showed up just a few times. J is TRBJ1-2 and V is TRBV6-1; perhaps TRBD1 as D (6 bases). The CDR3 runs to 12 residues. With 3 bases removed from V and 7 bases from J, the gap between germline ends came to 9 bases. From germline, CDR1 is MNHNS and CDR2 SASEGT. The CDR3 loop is CASSDQGTGYTF. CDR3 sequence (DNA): TGTGCCAGCAGTGATCAGGGGACTGGCTACACCTTC.

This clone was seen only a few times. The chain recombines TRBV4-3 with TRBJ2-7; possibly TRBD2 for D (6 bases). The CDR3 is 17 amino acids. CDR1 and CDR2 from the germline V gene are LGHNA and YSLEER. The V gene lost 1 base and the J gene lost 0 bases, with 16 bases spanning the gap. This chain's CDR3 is CASSQGLRGSSSYEQYF. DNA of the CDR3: TGCGCCAGCAGCCAAGGATTACGGGGGTCGAGCTCCTACGAGCAGTACTTC.

DNA for the CDR3: TGTGCCAGTAGCGTCGGGACTAGCGGGAGATCCACCCGCTACGAGCAGTACTTC. Its translation is CASSVGTSGRSTRYEQYF. This chain connects TRBV19 to TRBJ2-7, with 14 bases fitting TRBD2. The trim removed 6 bases at V and 3 bases at J, leaving 13 bases unmatched. Germline CDR1 reads LNHDA; CDR2 reads SQIVND (reference sequence). The CDR3 extends over 18 amino acids.

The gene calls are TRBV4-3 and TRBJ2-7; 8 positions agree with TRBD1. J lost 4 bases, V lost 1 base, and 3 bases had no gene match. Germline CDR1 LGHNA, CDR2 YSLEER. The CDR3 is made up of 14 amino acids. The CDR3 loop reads CASSQGQGWYEQYF. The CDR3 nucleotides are TGCGCCAGCAGCCAAGGACAGGGGTGGTACGAGCAGTACTTC.

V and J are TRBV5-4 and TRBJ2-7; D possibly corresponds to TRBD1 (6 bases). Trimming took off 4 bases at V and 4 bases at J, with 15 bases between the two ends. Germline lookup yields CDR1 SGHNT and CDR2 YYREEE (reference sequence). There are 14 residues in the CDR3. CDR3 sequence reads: CASSLWGPFYEQYF. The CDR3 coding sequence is TGTGCCAGCAGCCTGTGGGGGCCGTTTTACGAGCAGTACTTC.

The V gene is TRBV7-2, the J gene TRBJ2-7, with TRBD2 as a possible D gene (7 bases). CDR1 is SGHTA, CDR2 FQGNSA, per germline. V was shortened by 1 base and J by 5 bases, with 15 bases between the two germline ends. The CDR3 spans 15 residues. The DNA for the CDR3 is TGTGCCAGCAGCTTAGACGGGGGGCTTATCAACGAGCAGTACTTC. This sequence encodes CASSLDGGLINEQYF.

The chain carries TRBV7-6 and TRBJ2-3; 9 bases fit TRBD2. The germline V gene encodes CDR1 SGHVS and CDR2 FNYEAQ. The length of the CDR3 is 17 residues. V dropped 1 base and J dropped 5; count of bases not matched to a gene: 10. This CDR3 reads CASSLDFGGGAGDTQYF. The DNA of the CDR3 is TGTGCCAGCAGCTTAGATTTCGGCGGGGGGGCCGGAGATACGCAGTATTTT.

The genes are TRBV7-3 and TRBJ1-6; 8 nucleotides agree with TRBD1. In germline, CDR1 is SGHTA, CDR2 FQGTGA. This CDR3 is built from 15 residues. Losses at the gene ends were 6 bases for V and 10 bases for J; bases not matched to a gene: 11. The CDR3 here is CASRQRQGKASPLHF. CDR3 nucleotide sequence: TGTGCCAGCAGACAGAGACAGGGGAAAGCCTCACCCCTCCACTTT.

The CDR3 DNA follows: TGTGCCAGCAGCCAAGCGGGGGCCCCCTCAGATACGCAGTATTTT. As protein: CASSQAGAPSDTQYF. The chain is built from TRBV16 and TRBJ2-3, with D possibly being TRBD2 (7 bases). V lost 2 bases and J lost 4, with 13 bases in between. CDR3 size: 15 residues. Germline lookup yields CDR1 KGHSY and CDR2 FQNENV.

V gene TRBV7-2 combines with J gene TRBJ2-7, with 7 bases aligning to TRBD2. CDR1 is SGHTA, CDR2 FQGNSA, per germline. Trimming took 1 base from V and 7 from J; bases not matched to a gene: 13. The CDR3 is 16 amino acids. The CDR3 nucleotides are TGTGCCAGCAGCTTAGTGGTAGGACTAGGAGTCCCTGAGCAGTACTTC. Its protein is CASSLVVGLGVPEQYF. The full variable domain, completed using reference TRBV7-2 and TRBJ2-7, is GAGVSQSPSNKVTEKGKDVELRCDPISGHTALYWYRQSLGQGLEFLIYFQGNSAPDKSGLPSDRFSAERTGGSVSTLTIQRTQQEDSAVYLCASSLVVGLGVPEQYFGPGTRLTVT.

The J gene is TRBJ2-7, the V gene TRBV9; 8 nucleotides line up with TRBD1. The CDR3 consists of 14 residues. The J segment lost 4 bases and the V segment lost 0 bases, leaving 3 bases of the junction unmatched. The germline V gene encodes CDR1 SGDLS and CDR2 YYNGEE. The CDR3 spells CASSVENRGYEQYF. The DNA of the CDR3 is TGTGCCAGCAGCGTAGAGAACAGGGGGTACGAGCAGTACTTC.

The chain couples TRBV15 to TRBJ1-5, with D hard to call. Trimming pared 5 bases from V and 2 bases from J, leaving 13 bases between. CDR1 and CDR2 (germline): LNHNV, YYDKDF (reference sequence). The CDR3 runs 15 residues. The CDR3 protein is CATSRGLYGNQPQHF. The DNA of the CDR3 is TGTGCCACCAGCCGCGGGCTATATGGCAATCAGCCCCAGCATTTT.

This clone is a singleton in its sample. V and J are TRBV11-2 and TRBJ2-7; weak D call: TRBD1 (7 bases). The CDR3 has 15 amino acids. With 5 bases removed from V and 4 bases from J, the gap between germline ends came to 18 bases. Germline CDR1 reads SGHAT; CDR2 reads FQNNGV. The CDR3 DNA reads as TGTGCCAGCAGCCTTCGGGGCGGGACAGCTTACGAGCAGTACTTC. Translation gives CASSLRGGTAYEQYF.

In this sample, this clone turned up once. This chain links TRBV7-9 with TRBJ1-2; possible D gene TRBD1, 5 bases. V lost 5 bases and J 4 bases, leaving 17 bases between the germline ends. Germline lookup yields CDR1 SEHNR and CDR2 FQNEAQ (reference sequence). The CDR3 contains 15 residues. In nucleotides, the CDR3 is TGTGCCAGCAGCACAGGCAGGGCCGATATCTATGGCTACACCTTC. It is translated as CASSTGRADIYGYTF.

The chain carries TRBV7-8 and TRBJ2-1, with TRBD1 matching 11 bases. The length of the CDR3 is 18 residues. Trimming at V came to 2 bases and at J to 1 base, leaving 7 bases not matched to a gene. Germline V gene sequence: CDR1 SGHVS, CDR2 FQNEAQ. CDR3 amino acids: CASSLPGDRGVSYNEQFF. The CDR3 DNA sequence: TGTGCCAGCAGCTTACCCGGGGACAGGGGGGTATCCTACAATGAGCAGTTCTTC.

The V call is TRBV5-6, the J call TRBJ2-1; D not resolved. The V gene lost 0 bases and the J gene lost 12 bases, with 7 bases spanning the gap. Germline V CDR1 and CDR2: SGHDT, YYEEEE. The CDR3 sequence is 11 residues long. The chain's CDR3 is CASSLGRGQFF. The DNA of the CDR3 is TGTGCCAGCAGCTTGGGGCGAGGGCAGTTCTTC.

The CDR3 DNA reads TGTGCCAGCAGCGCGTGGGACAAAAGGGGTGAGACCCAGTACTTC. Amino acids: CASSAWDKRGETQYF. The V and J genes are TRBV13 and TRBJ2-5, with D perhaps TRBD1 (6 bases). Per germline, CDR1 PRHDT and CDR2 FYEKMQ (reference sequence). The CDR3 consists of 15 residues. The V and J ends lost 5 bases and 5 bases respectively, with 18 bases between them. Together with reference TRBV13 and TRBJ2-5, the CDR3 gives the full variable domain: AAGVIQSPRHLIKEKRETATLKCYPIPRHDTVYWYQQGPGQDPQFLISFYEKMQSDKGSIPDRFSAQQFSDYHSELNMSSLELGDSALYFCASSAWDKRGETQYFGPGTRLLVL.

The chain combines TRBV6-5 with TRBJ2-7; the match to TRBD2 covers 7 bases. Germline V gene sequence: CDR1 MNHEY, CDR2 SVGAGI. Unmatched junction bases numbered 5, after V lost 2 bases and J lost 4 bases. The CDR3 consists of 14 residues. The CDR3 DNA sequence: TGTGCCAGCAGTTACCTTCGGGGGGAATACGAGCAGTACTTC. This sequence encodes CASSYLRGEYEQYF.

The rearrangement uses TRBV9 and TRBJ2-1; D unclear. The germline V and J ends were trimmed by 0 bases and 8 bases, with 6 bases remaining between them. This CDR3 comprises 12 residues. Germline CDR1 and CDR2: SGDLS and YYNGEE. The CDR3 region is CASSVAADEQFF. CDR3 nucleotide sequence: TGTGCCAGCAGCGTAGCCGCGGATGAGCAGTTCTTC.